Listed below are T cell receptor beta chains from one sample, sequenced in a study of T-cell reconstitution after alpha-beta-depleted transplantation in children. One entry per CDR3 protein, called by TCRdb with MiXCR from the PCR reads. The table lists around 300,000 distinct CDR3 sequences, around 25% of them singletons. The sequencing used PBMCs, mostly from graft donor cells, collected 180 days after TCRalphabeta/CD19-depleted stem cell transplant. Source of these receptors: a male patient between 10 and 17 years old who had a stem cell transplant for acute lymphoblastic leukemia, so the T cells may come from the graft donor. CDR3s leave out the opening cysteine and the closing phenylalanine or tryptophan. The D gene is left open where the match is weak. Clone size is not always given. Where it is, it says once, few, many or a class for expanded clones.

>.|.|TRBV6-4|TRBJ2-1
ASSDSYSYNEQF
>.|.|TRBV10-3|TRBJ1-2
AIRELAGMFYGYT
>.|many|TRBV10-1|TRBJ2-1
ASSESTGNNEQF
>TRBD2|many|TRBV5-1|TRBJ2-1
ASSFLAGGSNEQF
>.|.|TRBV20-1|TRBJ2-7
SARDPVSYEQY
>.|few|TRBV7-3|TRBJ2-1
ASSLGDYHEQF
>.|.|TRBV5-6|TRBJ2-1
ASSLVNGARGEQF
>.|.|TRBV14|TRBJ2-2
ASSQVRGTGELF
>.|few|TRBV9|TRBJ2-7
ASSVAGASYEQY
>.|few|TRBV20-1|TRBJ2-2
SASGIRNTGELF
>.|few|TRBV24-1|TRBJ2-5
ATSDDPLTDFQETQY
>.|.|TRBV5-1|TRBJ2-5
ASSWGPGLGFETQY
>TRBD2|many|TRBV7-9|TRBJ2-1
ASSLAGTSGNGREQF
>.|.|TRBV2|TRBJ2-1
ASSESDLYNEQF
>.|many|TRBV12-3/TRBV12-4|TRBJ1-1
ASSLLGTEAF
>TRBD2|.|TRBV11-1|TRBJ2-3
ASSLGSGTEY
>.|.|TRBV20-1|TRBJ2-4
SPRTVAKNIQY
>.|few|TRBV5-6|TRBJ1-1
ASSLLRGEAAEAF
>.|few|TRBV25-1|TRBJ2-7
ASRIGYEQY
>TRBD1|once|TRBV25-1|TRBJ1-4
ASSGRVQGEEKPF
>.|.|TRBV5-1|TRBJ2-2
ASSPGVRGLF
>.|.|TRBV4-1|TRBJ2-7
ASSRGPRRNKTYEQY
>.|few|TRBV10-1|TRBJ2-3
ASSEWRDTDTQY
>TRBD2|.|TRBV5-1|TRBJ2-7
ASSLGLAGGQISYEQY
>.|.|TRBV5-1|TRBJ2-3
ASSLERLTDTQY
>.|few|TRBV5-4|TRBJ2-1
ASSLRAPTPHNEQF